These 9 T cell receptor beta chains originate from one sample sequenced in a study of control samples from healthy donors and cancer patients. Using immunoSEQ multiplex PCR, the repertoire was profiled, and TCRdb retains in-frame clones only, with some absent. This sample has roughly 24,000 clones, with roughly 83% found just once. The sample taken for sequencing was PBMCs. These receptors originate from a man aged 55 to 70 with head and neck cancer.

The gene calls are TRBV6-4 and TRBJ1-2; D not certain. CDR1 MRHNA and CDR2 SNTAGT come from the germline V gene. The CDR3 has 14 amino acids. V lost 2 bases and J lost 7, with 14 bases in between. CDR3 nucleotides: TGTGCCAGCAGTGACCCCCGGACGGGCAGTGGCTACACCTTC. It is translated as CASSDPRTGSGYTF.

The V and J genes are TRBV4-3 and TRBJ1-2; D is ambiguous. Trimming removed 1 base at V and 8 bases at J, with 11 bases between. Germline V CDR1 and CDR2: LGHNA, YSLEER. The CDR3 extends over 13 amino acids. The CDR3 bases are TGCGCCAGCAGCCAAGCGTGGGGTTCGGGCTACACCTTC. The encoded protein is CASSQAWGSGYTF.

This chain connects TRBV5-1 to TRBJ2-7; perhaps D is TRBD1 or TRBD2 (5 bases each). This CDR3 contains 12 residues. Germline assignment: CDR1 SGHRS and CDR2 YFSETQ. V shed 5 bases and J shed 6 bases, with 12 bases lying between them. The CDR3: CASRGVRPEQYF. DNA of the CDR3: TGCGCCAGCAGGGGGGTGAGGCCCGAGCAGTACTTC.

The chain has TRBV6-5 and TRBJ1-2, with TRBD1 identical over 9 bases. CDR3 length: 14 residues. Germline CDR1 MNHEY, CDR2 SVGAGI. Trimming cost V 5 bases and J 6 bases; bases outside gene matches: 7. Here the CDR3 reads CASSQRGTGNGYTF. The CDR3, as DNA: TGTGCCAGCAGTCAAAGGGGGACAGGGAATGGCTACACCTTC.

This chain uses TRBV30 with TRBJ1-1; the D is unclear. V was clipped by 3 bases and J by 4 bases, with 9 bases between them. CDR1 is GTSNPN and CDR2 is SVGIG in the germline V gene (reference sequence). The CDR3 length is 12 residues. Here the CDR3 reads CAWRPVGTEAFF. The CDR3 bases are TGTGCCTGGAGGCCGGTGGGCACTGAAGCTTTCTTT.

The V call is TRBV12-3 or TRBV12-4, the J call TRBJ1-2; perhaps TRBD1 as D (5 bases). The germline V and J ends were trimmed by 3 bases and 5 bases, with 10 bases remaining between them. The CDR3 runs to 13 residues. The CDR3 DNA is TGTGCCAGCAGTTTCGGGGGAGGGTATGGCTACACCTTC. Its protein product is CASSFGGGYGYTF.

The chain is built from TRBV2 and TRBJ2-2; 8 bases are a match to TRBD1. With V trimmed by 9 bases and J by 2 bases, 5 bases remained unmatched. The germline V gene has CDR1 SNHLY and CDR2 FYNNEI. The CDR3 totals 14 residues. CDR3: CASSGQGNTGELFF. CDR3 in DNA: TGTGCCAGTTCTGGACAGGGCAACACCGGGGAGCTGTTTTTT.

This clone occurred a few times. The chain joins TRBV5-4 to TRBJ2-7; 8 nucleotides align to TRBD1. This CDR3 is built from 15 residues. The ends lost 4 bases at V and 0 bases at J; junction bases unmatched: 6. Germline CDR1 reads SGHNT; CDR2 reads YYREEE (reference sequence). The chain's CDR3 is CASSRDRPISYEQYF. The CDR3 DNA follows: TGTGCCAGCAGCAGGGACAGGCCCATCTCCTACGAGCAGTACTTC.

The CDR3 region has the DNA TGTGCCAGCAGCCTGTTGGAGGGGAATGAAAAACTGTTTTTT. Protein product: CASSLLEGNEKLFF. The chain employs TRBV5-6 and TRBJ1-4; the D gene is possibly TRBD1 (5 bases). The V gene's germline CDR1 is SGHDT and CDR2 YYEEEE. Deletions cut 4 bases from V and 5 bases from J, with 12 bases between. The CDR3 extends over 14 amino acids.